These T cell receptor beta chains were read from a single sample in a study of T cell repertoires in cytomegalovirus infection. In TCRdb, the reads were re-called with MiXCR into one record per CDR3 protein. The sample has 300,000 to 400,000 distinct CDR3 sequences, around a tenth seen once. The sequencing input was PBMCs. The source of these receptors is a human donor in good health (CMV status not recorded). Some clones in this sample may be carry-over from other donors' samples. CDR3s leave out the opening cysteine and the closing phenylalanine or tryptophan.

J gene: TRBJ1-2; V gene: TRBV19; CDR3 protein: ASKGWTEGYT
J gene: TRBJ1-1; V gene: TRBV20-1; CDR3 protein: SARPQGVVAF
J gene: TRBJ1-1; V gene: TRBV7-2; CDR3 protein: ASSLVGGPYSEAF
J gene: TRBJ2-2; V gene: TRBV6-2/TRBV6-3; CDR3 protein: ASSYSRGGDYTGELF
J gene: TRBJ1-4; V gene: TRBV4-3; CDR3 protein: ASSQYKTGTTNEKLF
J gene: TRBJ1-1; V gene: TRBV7-4; CDR3 protein: ASSYDRGTEAF
J gene: TRBJ2-1; V gene: TRBV6-5; CDR3 protein: ASSYGAGTEQF
J gene: TRBJ1-4; V gene: TRBV2; CDR3 protein: ARGQRANEKLF
J gene: TRBJ1-1; V gene: TRBV28; CDR3 protein: ASSYRGRGENTEAF
J gene: TRBJ1-5; V gene: TRBV7-2; CDR3 protein: ASSSRDPGGNQPQH
J gene: TRBJ2-5; V gene: TRBV15; CDR3 protein: ATSRSWGIQETQY
J gene: TRBJ2-7; V gene: TRBV2; CDR3 protein: ASSEQGSSYEQY
J gene: TRBJ2-5; V gene: TRBV4-3; CDR3 protein: ASSHGTSPQETQY
J gene: TRBJ2-5; V gene: TRBV4-1; CDR3 protein: ASAPPGAGGVKTQY
J gene: TRBJ1-1; V gene: TRBV6-5; CDR3 protein: ASSYDGRTAEAF
J gene: TRBJ1-5; V gene: TRBV12-3/TRBV12-4; CDR3 protein: ASSFWGGNQPQH
J gene: TRBJ1-2; V gene: TRBV7-2; CDR3 protein: ASSAEGVMGGYT
J gene: TRBJ2-5; V gene: TRBV7-2; CDR3 protein: ASSPQAVGAGRETQY